The 5 T cell receptor beta chains reported below all come from one sample, sequenced in a study of human T cells and chemical hapten exposure. Specified time point: pre-sensitization, week 0. Treatment in this sample: therapeutic diphenylcyclopropenone sensitization with weekly scalp DPC. One entry per CDR3 protein results from TCRdb running MiXCR on the RACE reads. The sample records tens of thousands of distinct CDR3 sequences, 7.5% to 8% being singletons. This material consisted of whole blood, taken in connection with sensitization to the hapten diphenylcyclopropenone (DPC). The origin of the receptors is a woman in her fifties or sixties with alopecia areata. Some clones in this sample may be carry-over from other donors' samples.

This clonotype has ten or more counts. The J gene is TRBJ2-1, the V gene TRBV12-3 or TRBV12-4, with D uncertain. V lost 4 bases, J lost 5 bases, and 9 bases lay in between. The CDR3 covers 13 residues. The CDR3 sequence: CASSSYGDNEQFF. For the CDR3, the DNA is TGTGCCAGCAGTTCCTACGGTGACAATGAGCAGTTCTTC.

V is TRBV19 and J is TRBJ2-5; D is unclear. The ends were cut back, 6 bases at V and 3 bases at J, with 8 bases in the middle. This CDR3 spans 12 amino acids. The germline gives CDR1 LNHDA, CDR2 SQIVND (reference sequence). The CDR3 coding sequence is TGTGCCAGTAGCAGCCAGAAAGAGACCCAGTACTTC. Translated, it gives CASSSQKETQYF.

The genes are TRBV18 and TRBJ1-1; 7 bases line up with TRBD1. The trim removed 5 bases at V and 0 bases at J, leaving 6 bases unmatched. CDR3 size: 15 residues. Looked up from germline, CDR1 is KGHSH and CDR2 is LQKENI. CDR3 nucleotide sequence: TGTGCCAGCTCAATGGACAGGTCCCTGAACACTGAAGCTTTCTTT. Amino acids: CASSMDRSLNTEAFF.

In this sample, this clonotype turned up many times. The rearrangement joins TRBV12-3 or TRBV12-4 to TRBJ1-3; D perhaps matches TRBD1 (6 bases). The CDR3 contains 15 residues. V was clipped by 3 bases and J by 8 bases, with 17 bases between them. CDR3 coding DNA: TGTGCCAGCAGTTTTACGACTGGACAGTCAGACACCATATATTTT. Its protein is CASSFTTGQSDTIYF.

This clonotype was counted ten times or more. V usage is TRBV6-6 and J usage is TRBJ2-5; D is perhaps TRBD2 (5 bases). The ends were cut back, 8 bases at V and 5 bases at J, with 18 bases in the middle. CDR1 is MNHNY, CDR2 SVGAGI, per germline (reference sequence). The CDR3 covers 14 residues. The CDR3 DNA sequence: TGTGCCAGCGTACTTGGAGGAAGCGAGGAGACCCAGTACTTC. Protein sequence: CASVLGGSEETQYF.